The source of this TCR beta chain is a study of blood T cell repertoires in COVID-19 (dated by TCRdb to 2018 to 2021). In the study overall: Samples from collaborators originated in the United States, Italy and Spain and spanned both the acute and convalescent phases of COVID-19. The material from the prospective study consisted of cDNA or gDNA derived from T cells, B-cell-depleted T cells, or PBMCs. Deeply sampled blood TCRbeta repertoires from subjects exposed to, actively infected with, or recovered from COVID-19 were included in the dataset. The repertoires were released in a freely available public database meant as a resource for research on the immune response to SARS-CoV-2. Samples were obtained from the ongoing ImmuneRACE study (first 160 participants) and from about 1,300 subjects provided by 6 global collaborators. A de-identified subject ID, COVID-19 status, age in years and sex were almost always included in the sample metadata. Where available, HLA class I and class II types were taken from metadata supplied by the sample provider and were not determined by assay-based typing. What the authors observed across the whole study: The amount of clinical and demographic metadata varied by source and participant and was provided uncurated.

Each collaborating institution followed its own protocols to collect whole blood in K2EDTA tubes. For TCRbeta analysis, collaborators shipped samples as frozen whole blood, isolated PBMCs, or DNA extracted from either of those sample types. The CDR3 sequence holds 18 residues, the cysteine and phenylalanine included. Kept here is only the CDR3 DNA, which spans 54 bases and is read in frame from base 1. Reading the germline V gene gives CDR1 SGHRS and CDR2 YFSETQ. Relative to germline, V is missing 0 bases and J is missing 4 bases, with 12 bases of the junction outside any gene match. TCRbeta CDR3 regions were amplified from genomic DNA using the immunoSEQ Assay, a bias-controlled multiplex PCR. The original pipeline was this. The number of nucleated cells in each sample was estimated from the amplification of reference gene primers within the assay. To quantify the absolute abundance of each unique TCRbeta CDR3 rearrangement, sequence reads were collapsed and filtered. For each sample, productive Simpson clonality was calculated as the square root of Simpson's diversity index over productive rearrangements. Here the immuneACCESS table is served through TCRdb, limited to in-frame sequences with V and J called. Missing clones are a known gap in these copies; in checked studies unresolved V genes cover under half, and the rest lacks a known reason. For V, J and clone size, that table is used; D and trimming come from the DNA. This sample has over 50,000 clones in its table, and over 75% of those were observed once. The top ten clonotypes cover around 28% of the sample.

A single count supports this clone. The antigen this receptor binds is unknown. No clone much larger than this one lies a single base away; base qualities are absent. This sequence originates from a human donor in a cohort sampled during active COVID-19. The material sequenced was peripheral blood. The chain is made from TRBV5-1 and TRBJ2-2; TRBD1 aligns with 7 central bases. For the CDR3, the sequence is CASSLGKYGTDFTGELFF. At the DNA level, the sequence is TGCGCCAGCAGCTTGGGGAAATACGGGACAGATTTCACCGGGGAGCTGTTTTTT.